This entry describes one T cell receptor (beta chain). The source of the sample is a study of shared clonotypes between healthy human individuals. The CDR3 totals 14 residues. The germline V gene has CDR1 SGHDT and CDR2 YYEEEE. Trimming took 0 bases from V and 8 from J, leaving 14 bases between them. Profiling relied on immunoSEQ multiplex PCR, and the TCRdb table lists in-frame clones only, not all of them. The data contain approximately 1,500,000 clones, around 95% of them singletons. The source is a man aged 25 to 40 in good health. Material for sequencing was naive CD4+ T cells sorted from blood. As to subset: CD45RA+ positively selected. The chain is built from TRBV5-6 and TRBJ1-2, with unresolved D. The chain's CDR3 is CASSLVSGDGGYTF. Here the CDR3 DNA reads TGTGCCAGCAGCTTGGTTTCAGGAGACGGGGGCTACACCTTC.